The 10 T cell receptor beta chains below all came from one sample that was sequenced in a study of blood T cell repertoires in COVID-19 (dated by TCRdb to 2018 to 2020). Library creation used the immunoSEQ multiplex PCR assay. As stored in TCRdb, this immuneACCESS dataset retains in-frame rearrangements with V and J assigned. A fraction of the clones does not appear; measured against another copy, unresolved V genes explain less than half of the discrepancy, and the remainder lacks a known reason. The sample table holds some 240,000 clones, of which about 87% were seen once. Jointly, the top ten make up 2.5% to 4% of the sample. Sequenced sample: PBMCs or T cells enriched from blood (not recorded which). These receptors originate from a woman aged 40 to 50 who had been exposed to COVID-19.

The CDR3 sequence is CASSHLGRGSSYNEQFF. The CDR3 DNA reads TGTGCCAGCAGCCATTTGGGGCGGGGGAGCTCCTACAATGAGCAGTTCTTC. The chain is built from TRBV4-2 and TRBJ2-1, with 7 bases aligning to TRBD2. The J segment lost 0 bases and the V segment lost 3 bases, leaving 8 bases of the junction unmatched. Germline CDR1 LGHNA, CDR2 YNFKEQ. The CDR3 loop spans 17 amino acids.

The rearrangement links TRBV19 to TRBJ2-1; 11 bases are shared with TRBD1. There are 14 residues in the CDR3. Trimming at V came to 7 bases and at J to 8 bases, leaving 7 bases not matched to a gene. Looked up from germline, CDR1 is LNHDA and CDR2 is SQIVND (reference sequence). The CDR3 sequence: CASKLGQGADEQFF. In DNA form, the CDR3 reads TGTGCCAGTAAGCTAGGACAGGGGGCTGATGAGCAGTTCTTC.

For the CDR3, the DNA is TGTGCCAGCAGCTTAGTTCAGGGCGCAGATACGCAGTATTTT. Its protein product is CASSLVQGADTQYF. This chain uses TRBV7-9 with TRBJ2-3; a weak D match, TRBD1 (5 bases). Trimming removed 1 base from V and 4 bases from J, with 9 bases in between. The CDR3 spans 14 residues. Germline assignment: CDR1 SEHNR and CDR2 FQNEAQ (reference sequence).

J is TRBJ1-3 and V is TRBV18; maybe TRBD1 (5 bases). Germline CDR1 reads KGHSH; CDR2 reads LQKENI. The CDR3 is made up of 14 amino acids. V dropped 6 bases and J dropped 0 bases, with 9 bases sitting between them. The CDR3: CASSRGDSGNTIYF. CDR3 DNA sequence: TGTGCCAGCTCGCGGGGCGACTCTGGAAACACCATATATTTT.

The V gene is TRBV28, the J gene TRBJ1-6; D unresolved. Trimming removed 4 bases at V and 10 bases at J, with 17 bases between. The CDR3 consists of 15 residues. Per the germline V gene, CDR1 is MDHEN and CDR2 is SYDVKM. In DNA, the CDR3 is TGTGCCAGCAGTTACCTTGCTCCCGAGGTGTCACCCCTCCACTTT. Translating gives CASSYLAPEVSPLHF.

This rearrangement joins TRBV3-1 (or the pseudogene TRBV3-2) to TRBJ1-1, with a tentative D call TRBD1 (6 bases). The V gene lost 0 bases and the J gene lost 8 bases, with 22 bases spanning the gap. The CDR3 has 17 amino acids. CDR1 is LGHDT, CDR2 YNNKEL, per germline (reference sequence). Here the CDR3 DNA reads TGTGCCAGCAGCCAAGATTGGTCGAGGACAGCCCATGCGGAAGCTTTCTTT. Amino acids: CASSQDWSRTAHAEAFF.

This chain links TRBV4-1 with TRBJ2-7, with 11 bases that match TRBD2. CDR1 and CDR2 (germline): MGHRA, YSYEKL. The junction had 8 bases not matched to a gene; V was cut back by 4 bases and J by 6 bases. The CDR3 spans 15 residues. CDR3 residues: CASSPVAGGLGEQYF. In nucleotides, the CDR3 is TGCGCCAGCAGCCCCGTAGCGGGGGGGCTGGGCGAGCAGTACTTC.

A single count supports this clone. The chain carries TRBV7-9 and TRBJ2-5, with 9 bases lining up with TRBD2. J gave up 5 bases and V 2 bases, and 6 bases lay outside the gene matches. Germline values: CDR1 SEHNR, CDR2 FQNEAQ (reference sequence). CDR3 length equals 15 residues. Written as DNA, the CDR3 is TGTGCCAGCAGCTTAAAGGGACTAGCTGTCGAGACCCAGTACTTC. Its translation is CASSLKGLAVETQYF. Using reference TRBV7-9 and TRBJ2-5 for the parts outside the CDR3, the full variable domain is DTGVSQNPRHKITKRGQNVTFRCDPISEHNRLYWYRQTLGQGPEFLTYFQNEAQLEKSRLLSDRFSAERPKGSFSTLEIQRTEQGDSAMYLCASSLKGLAVETQYFGPGTRLLVL.

The chain combines TRBV2 with TRBJ2-1, with no clear D. Germline V CDR1 and CDR2: SNHLY, FYNNEI. Trimming removed 3 bases at V and 0 bases at J, with 9 bases between. This CDR3 spans 15 amino acids. DNA for the CDR3: TGTGCCAGCAGTGAGGTGTCAGGCTCCTACAATGAGCAGTTCTTC. Protein sequence: CASSEVSGSYNEQFF.

The chain carries TRBV4-2 and TRBJ2-3; D is perhaps TRBD1 (5 bases). Germline V gene data show CDR1 as LGHNA and CDR2 as YNFKEQ. Between the trimmed V and J ends, which lost 7 bases and 2 bases, there was a span of 16 bases. CDR3 length: 15 residues. This chain's CDR3 is CASTLEPGFTDTQYF. The CDR3, as DNA: TGTGCCAGCACTCTAGAACCAGGGTTCACAGATACGCAGTATTTT.